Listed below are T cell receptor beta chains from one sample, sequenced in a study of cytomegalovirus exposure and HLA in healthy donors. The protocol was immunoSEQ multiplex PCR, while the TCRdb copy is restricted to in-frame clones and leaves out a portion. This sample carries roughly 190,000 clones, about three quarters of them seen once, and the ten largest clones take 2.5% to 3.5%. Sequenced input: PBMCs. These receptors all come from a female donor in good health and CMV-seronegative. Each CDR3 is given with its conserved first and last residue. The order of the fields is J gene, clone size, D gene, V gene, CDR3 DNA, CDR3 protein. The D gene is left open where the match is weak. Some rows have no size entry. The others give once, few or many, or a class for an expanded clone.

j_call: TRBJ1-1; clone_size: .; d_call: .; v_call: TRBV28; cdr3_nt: TGTGCCAGCAGATCTCCGTTGGCGGGGGCGGAAGCTTTCTTT; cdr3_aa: CASRSPLAGAEAFF
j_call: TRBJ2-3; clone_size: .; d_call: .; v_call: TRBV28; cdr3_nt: TGTGCCAGCAGCCCACCCAGGGGCACAGATACGCAGTATTTT; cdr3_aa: CASSPPRGTDTQYF
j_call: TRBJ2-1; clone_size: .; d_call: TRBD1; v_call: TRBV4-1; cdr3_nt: TGCGCCAGCAGCCTAGTATTACGGACCGGGACAGGTGGGGGAGGGCAGTTCTTC; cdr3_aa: CASSLVLRTGTGGGGQFF
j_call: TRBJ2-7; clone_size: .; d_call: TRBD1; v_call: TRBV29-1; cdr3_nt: TGCAGCGTTGACGAGGACAGGGTGGGCGAGCAGTACTTC; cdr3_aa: CSVDEDRVGEQYF
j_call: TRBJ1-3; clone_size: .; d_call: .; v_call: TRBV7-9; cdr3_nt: TGTTCCAGCAGTTCTATGGGACAAGACTCTGGAAACACCATATATTTT; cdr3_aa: CSSSSMGQDSGNTIYF
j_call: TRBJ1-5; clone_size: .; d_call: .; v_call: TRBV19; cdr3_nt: TGTGCCAGTAATCCGGGACACTCCTATAGCAATCAGCCCCAGCATTTT; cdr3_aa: CASNPGHSYSNQPQHF
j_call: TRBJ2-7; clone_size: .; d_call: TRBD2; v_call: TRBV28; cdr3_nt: TGTGCCAGCAGTCGACTAGCGGGAGGCTACGAGCAGTACTTC; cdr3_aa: CASSRLAGGYEQYF
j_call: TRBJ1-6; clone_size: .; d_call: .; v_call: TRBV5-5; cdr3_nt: TGTGCCAGCAGCATGACTAACTATAATTCACCCCTCCACTTT; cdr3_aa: CASSMTNYNSPLHF
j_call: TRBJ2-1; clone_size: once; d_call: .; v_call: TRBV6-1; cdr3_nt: TGTGCCACCTCTGGGGGGGCCGGCGATGAGCAGTTCTTC; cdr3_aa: CATSGGAGDEQFF
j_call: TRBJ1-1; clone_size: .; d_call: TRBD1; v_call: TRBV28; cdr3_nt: TGTGCCAGCAGTCCCGGGACAGTGACTGAAGCTTTCTTT; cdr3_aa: CASSPGTVTEAFF
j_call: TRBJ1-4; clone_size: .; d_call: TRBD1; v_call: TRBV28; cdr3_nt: TGTGCCAGCAGGGGGACAGGAACTAATGAAAAACTGTTTTTT; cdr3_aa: CASRGTGTNEKLFF
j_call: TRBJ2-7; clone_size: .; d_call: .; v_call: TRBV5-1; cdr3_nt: TGCGCCAGCAGCTTGGCCGAGAGCCCCTACGAGCAGTACTTC; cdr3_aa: CASSLAESPYEQYF
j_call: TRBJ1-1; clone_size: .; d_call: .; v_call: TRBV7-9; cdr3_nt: TGTGCCAGCAGCTTAGATAGGCTAGGGAACACTGAAGCTTTCTTT; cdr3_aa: CASSLDRLGNTEAFF
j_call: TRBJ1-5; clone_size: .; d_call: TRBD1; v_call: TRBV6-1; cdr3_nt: TGTGCCAGCAGTGGACAGGGCCTTAGCAATCAGCCCCAGCATTTT; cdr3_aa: CASSGQGLSNQPQHF
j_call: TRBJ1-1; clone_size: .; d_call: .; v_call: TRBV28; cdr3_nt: TGTGCCAGCACCGCTTTTGCGGGGGTTAACACTGAAGCTTTCTTT; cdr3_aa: CASTAFAGVNTEAFF
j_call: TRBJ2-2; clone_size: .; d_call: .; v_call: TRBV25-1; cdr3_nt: TGTGCCAGCAGTGCCGGGGGCGGGGAGCTGTTTTTT; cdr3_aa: CASSAGGGELFF
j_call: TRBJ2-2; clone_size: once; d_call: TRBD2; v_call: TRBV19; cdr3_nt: TGTGCCAGCTCTAGCGGGAGGGATACCGGGGAGCTGTTTTTT; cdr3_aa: CASSSGRDTGELFF
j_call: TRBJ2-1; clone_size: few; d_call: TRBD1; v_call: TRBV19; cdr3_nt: TGTGCCAGTAGTATAGCAGCGACAGGGGGCTATGAGCAGTTCTTC; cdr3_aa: CASSIAATGGYEQFF
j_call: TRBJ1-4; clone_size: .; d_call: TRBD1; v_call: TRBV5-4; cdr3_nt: TGTGCCAGCAGGCCCGCGACAGGGGTTGAAAAACTGTTTTTT; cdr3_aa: CASRPATGVEKLFF
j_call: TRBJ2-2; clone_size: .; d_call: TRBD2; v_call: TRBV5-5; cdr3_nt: TGTGCCAGCAGCTACCGACTAGCGGGGGGGCAGGACACCGGGGAGCTGTTTTTT; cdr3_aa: CASSYRLAGGQDTGELFF
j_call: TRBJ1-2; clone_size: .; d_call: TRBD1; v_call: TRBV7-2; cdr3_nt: TGTGCCAGCAGCTTAGTTTCCATCCAGGGGGACTATGGCTACACCTTC; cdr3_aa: CASSLVSIQGDYGYTF
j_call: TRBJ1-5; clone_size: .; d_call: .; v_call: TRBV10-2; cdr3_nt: TGCGCCAGCAGAGAGACAGTCCTTAGCAATCAGCCCCAGCATTTT; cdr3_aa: CASRETVLSNQPQHF
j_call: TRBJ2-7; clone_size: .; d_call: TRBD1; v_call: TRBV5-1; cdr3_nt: TGCGCCAGCAGCCCCCGGGCCAGGGGGCAGGCCTACGAGCAGTACTTC; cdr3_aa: CASSPRARGQAYEQYF
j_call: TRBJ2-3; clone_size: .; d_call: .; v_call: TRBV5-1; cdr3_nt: TGCGCCAGCAGCTTGGAGGGGGACGGTTCCACAGATACGCAGTATTTT; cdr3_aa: CASSLEGDGSTDTQYF
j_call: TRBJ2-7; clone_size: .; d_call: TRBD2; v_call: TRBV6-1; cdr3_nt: TGTGCCAGCAGTGAAGCTCCAACTAGCGGGGCCTACGAGCAGTACTTC; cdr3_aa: CASSEAPTSGAYEQYF
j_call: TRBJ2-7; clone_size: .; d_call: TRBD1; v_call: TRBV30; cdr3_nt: TGTGCCTGGAGTGTGGAATGGGACAGTTACTCCTACGAGCAGTACTTC; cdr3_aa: CAWSVEWDSYSYEQYF
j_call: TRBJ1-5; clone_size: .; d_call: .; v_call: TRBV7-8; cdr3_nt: TGTGCCAGCAGCTTAGAGGGGCTTGGGTTAAGGAATCAGCCCCAGCATTTT; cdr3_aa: CASSLEGLGLRNQPQHF
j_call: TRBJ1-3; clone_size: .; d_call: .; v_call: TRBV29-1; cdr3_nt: TGCAGCGCCGTTCTCGGGTGGGCTGGAAACACCATATATTTT; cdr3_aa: CSAVLGWAGNTIYF
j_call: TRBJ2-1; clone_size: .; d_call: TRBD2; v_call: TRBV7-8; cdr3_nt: TGTGCCAGCAGCTTAGCGCGGTATGAGCGGGAGGGCCCCAATGAGCAGTTCTTC; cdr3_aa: CASSLARYEREGPNEQFF
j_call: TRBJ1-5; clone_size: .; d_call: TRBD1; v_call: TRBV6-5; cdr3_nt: TGTGCCAGCAGCACCGGGACAGGGGATCAGCCCCAGCATTTT; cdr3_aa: CASSTGTGDQPQHF
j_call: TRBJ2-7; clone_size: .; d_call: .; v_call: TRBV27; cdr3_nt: TGTGCCAGCAGGTCAGGCTCCTACGAGCAGTACTTC; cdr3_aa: CASRSGSYEQYF
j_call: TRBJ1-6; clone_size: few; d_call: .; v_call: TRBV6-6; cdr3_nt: TGTGCCAGCAGTTACAAGAGACCTCGGGATTCACCCCTCCACTTT; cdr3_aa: CASSYKRPRDSPLHF
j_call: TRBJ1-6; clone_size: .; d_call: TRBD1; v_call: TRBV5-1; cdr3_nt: TGCGCCAGCAGCCCGGGACAGGTCGATTCACCCCTCCACTTT; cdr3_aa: CASSPGQVDSPLHF
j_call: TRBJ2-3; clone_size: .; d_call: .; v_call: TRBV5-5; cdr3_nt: TGTGCCAGCAGCTTGACTTACGGGGTCACAGATACGCAGTATTTT; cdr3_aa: CASSLTYGVTDTQYF
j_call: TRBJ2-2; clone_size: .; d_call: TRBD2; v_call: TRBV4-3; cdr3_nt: TGCGCCAGCAGCCCCGGGGGAGGGGTCACCGGGGAGCTGTTTTTT; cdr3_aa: CASSPGGGVTGELFF
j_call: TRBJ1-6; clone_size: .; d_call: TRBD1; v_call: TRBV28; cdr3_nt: TGTGCCAGCGGAGCGGGACAGGATAATTCACCCCTCCACTTT; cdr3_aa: CASGAGQDNSPLHF
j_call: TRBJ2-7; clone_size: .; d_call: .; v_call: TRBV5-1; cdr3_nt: TGCGCCAGCAGCAAGTACAGAGAGTGGGAGCAGTACTTC; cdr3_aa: CASSKYREWEQYF
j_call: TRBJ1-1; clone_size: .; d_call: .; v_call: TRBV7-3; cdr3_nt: TGTGCCAGCAGCTTAGTTCTAGGGGGTGAAGCTTTCTTT; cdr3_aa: CASSLVLGGEAFF
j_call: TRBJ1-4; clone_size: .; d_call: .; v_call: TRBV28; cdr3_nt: TGTGCCAGCAGTTTTCCAGGAATTAATGAAAAACTGTTTTTT; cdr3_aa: CASSFPGINEKLFF
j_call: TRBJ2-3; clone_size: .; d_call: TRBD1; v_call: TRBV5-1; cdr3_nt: TGCGCCAGCAGCGGATGGACAGGCCGAACCACAGATACGCAGTATTTT; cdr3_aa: CASSGWTGRTTDTQYF
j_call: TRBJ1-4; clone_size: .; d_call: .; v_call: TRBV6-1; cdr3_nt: TGTGCCAGCAGTGACTGGCCCCAGGTGGATGAAAAACTGTTTTTT; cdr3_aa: CASSDWPQVDEKLFF
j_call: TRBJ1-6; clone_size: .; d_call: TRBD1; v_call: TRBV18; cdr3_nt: TGTGCCAGTTTCGACCGACAGGGGGATAATTCACCCCTCCACTTT; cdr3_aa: CASFDRQGDNSPLHF
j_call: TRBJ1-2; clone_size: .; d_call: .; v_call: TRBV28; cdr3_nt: TGTGCCAGCAGTTTAGGCAGAAGCTATGGCTACACCTTC; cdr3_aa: CASSLGRSYGYTF
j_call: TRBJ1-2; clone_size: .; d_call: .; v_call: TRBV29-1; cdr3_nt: TGCAGCGTCGCCCGGATGACGGGAAACTATGGCTACACCTTC; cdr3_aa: CSVARMTGNYGYTF
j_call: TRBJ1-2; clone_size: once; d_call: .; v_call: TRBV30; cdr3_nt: TGTGCCTGGAGTGTACGGGGAGGCAGGGCGGCTGGCTACACCTTC; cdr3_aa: CAWSVRGGRAAGYTF
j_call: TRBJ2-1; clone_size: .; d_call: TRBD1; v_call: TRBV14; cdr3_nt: TGTGCCAGCAGCCCCCGGGACAGGAAACGGGATGAGCAGTTCTTC; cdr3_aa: CASSPRDRKRDEQFF
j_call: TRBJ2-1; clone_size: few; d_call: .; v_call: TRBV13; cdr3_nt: TGTGCCAGCAGCTTTCGGCGGTCCTACAATGAGCAGTTCTTC; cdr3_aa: CASSFRRSYNEQFF
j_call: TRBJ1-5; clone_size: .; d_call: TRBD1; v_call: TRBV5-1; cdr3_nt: TGTGCCAGCAGCTGGGGGGCAGGGGGCCAGCCCCAGCATTTT; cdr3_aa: CASSWGAGGQPQHF
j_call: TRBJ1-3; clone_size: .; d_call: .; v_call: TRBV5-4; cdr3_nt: TGTGCCAGCAGCGAACAGGGCTCTGGAAACACCATATATTTT; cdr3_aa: CASSEQGSGNTIYF
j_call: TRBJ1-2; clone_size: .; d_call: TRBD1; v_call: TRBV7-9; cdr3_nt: TGTGCCAGCAGCTGGGACAGGGGTAACTATGGCTACACCTTC; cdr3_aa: CASSWDRGNYGYTF
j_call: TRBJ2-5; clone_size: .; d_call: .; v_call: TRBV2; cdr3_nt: TGTGCCAGCAGTGATGAGGACCAAGAGACCCAGTACTTC; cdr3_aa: CASSDEDQETQYF
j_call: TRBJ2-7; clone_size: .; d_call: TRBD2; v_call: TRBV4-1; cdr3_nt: TGCGCCAGCAGCCAACCGACTAGCGGGGGAACCTACGAGCAGTACTTC; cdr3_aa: CASSQPTSGGTYEQYF
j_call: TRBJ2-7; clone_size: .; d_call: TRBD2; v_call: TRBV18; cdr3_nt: TGTGCCAGCTCACCAGGCGGGGGAACATACGAGCAGTACTTC; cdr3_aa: CASSPGGGTYEQYF
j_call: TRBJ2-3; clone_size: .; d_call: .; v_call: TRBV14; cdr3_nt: TGTGCCAGCAGCCAAGGACTACAGGATACGCAGTATTTT; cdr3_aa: CASSQGLQDTQYF
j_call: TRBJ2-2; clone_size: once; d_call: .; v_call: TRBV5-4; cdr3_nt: TGTGCCAGCAGCTTGGTTGCGCAGGGCACCGGGGAGCTGTTTTTT; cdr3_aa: CASSLVAQGTGELFF
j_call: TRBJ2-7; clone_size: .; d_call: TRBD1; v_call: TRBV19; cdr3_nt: TGTGCCAGTAGTCCCGTGGACAGGGGATCCTACGAGCAGTACTTC; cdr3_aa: CASSPVDRGSYEQYF